These T cell receptor beta chains were read from a single sample in a study of T cells in Graves' hyperthyroidism and ophthalmopathy. Using its own MiXCR run on the multiplex PCR reads, TCRdb lists one record per CDR3 protein. The table has approximately 400,000 distinct CDR3 sequences, over 12% seen once. Sample: blood. The source of these receptors is a man aged 45-65 years with Graves' ophthalmopathy. CDR3s include the opening cysteine and the closing phenylalanine or tryptophan. Each record gives: V gene, D gene, J gene, clone size, CDR3 DNA, CDR3 protein. The D gene is left open where the match is weak. Part of the rows lack a size; the others show once, few, many or a class for expanded clones.

v_gene: TRBV2
d_gene: -
j_gene: TRBJ2-5
abundance: many
CDR3nt: TGTGCCAGCAGTGAAGCTGGCCAGCCGGAGACCCAGTACTTC
CDR3aa: CASSEAGQPETQYF

v_gene: TRBV6-5
d_gene: -
j_gene: TRBJ2-7
abundance: many
CDR3nt: TGTGCCAGCAGTTACTCGGGGGACTCCTACGAGCAGTACTTC
CDR3aa: CASSYSGDSYEQYF

v_gene: TRBV5-1
d_gene: TRBD1
j_gene: TRBJ2-3
abundance: few
CDR3nt: TGCGCCAGCAGCTTTACAGGGGCTGTGTCAGATACGCAGTATTTT
CDR3aa: CASSFTGAVSDTQYF

v_gene: TRBV28
d_gene: TRBD1
j_gene: TRBJ2-7
abundance: many
CDR3nt: TGTGCCAGCAGTTCTGGGACAGGGGAGGACGAGCAGTACTTC
CDR3aa: CASSSGTGEDEQYF

v_gene: TRBV5-6
d_gene: -
j_gene: TRBJ2-3
abundance: many
CDR3nt: TGTGCCAGCAGCGCGACGCGCGCGGGACGCACAGATACGCAGTATTTT
CDR3aa: CASSATRAGRTDTQYF

v_gene: TRBV6-1
d_gene: -
j_gene: TRBJ2-7
abundance: -
CDR3nt: TGTGCCAGCAGCTACAGTGCTAGAGGGGCCGGCACCTACGAGCAGTACTTC
CDR3aa: CASSYSARGAGTYEQYF

v_gene: TRBV5-1
d_gene: TRBD2
j_gene: TRBJ2-1
abundance: few
CDR3nt: TGCGCCAGCAGCAAGGCGAGGCTAGCGGGTGGAACGGGTGATGAGCAGTTCTTC
CDR3aa: CASSKARLAGGTGDEQFF

v_gene: TRBV7-2
d_gene: TRBD2
j_gene: TRBJ2-1
abundance: few
CDR3nt: TGTGCCAGCAGCTTAGATTTTAGGGTGGAGACTAGCGGGAGTAATGAGCAGTTCTTC
CDR3aa: CASSLDFRVETSGSNEQFF

v_gene: TRBV6-1
d_gene: TRBD1
j_gene: TRBJ2-2
abundance: -
CDR3nt: TGTGCCAGCAGTGATCCGGGACAGGGGGCAATCGGGGAGCTGTTTTTT
CDR3aa: CASSDPGQGAIGELFF

v_gene: TRBV11-2
d_gene: TRBD1
j_gene: TRBJ1-1
abundance: many
CDR3nt: TGTGCCAGCAGCAACAGGGGGCGGGACACTGAAGCTTTCTTT
CDR3aa: CASSNRGRDTEAFF

v_gene: TRBV9
d_gene: -
j_gene: TRBJ1-2
abundance: few
CDR3nt: TGTGCCAGCATGACCGAACAGGGAGGCTATGGCTACACCTTC
CDR3aa: CASMTEQGGYGYTF

v_gene: TRBV28
d_gene: -
j_gene: TRBJ1-3
abundance: few
CDR3nt: TGTGCCAGCAGTTTTTCCCCGGGCAACACCATATATTTT
CDR3aa: CASSFSPGNTIYF

v_gene: TRBV3-1
d_gene: TRBD2
j_gene: TRBJ2-5
abundance: -
CDR3nt: TGTGCCAGCAGCCAAGATTGGCTAGCGGGAGGGCCAGAAGAGACCCAGTACTTC
CDR3aa: CASSQDWLAGGPEETQYF

v_gene: TRBV12-3/TRBV12-4
d_gene: -
j_gene: TRBJ2-1
abundance: -
CDR3nt: TGTGCCAGCACTCTGACCGGGAGCTCCTACAATGAGCAGTTCTTC
CDR3aa: CASTLTGSSYNEQFF

v_gene: TRBV29-1
d_gene: -
j_gene: TRBJ2-1
abundance: many
CDR3nt: TGCAGCGTTGAGGACCAGGGGAAGAATGAGCAGTTCTTC
CDR3aa: CSVEDQGKNEQFF

v_gene: TRBV6-5
d_gene: -
j_gene: TRBJ2-3
abundance: -
CDR3nt: TGTGCCAGCAGTTACTCCTCTTGGCAAGGAAAGGATGATACGCAGTATTTT
CDR3aa: CASSYSSWQGKDDTQYF

v_gene: TRBV28
d_gene: -
j_gene: TRBJ2-7
abundance: -
CDR3nt: TGTGCCAGCGGGGCATCGACAGGGAGGAAGTACGAGCAGTACTTC
CDR3aa: CASGASTGRKYEQYF

v_gene: TRBV13
d_gene: TRBD2
j_gene: TRBJ2-5
abundance: many
CDR3nt: TGTGCCAGCAGCACACTAGCGGGAGCCCAAGAGACCCAGTACTTC
CDR3aa: CASSTLAGAQETQYF

v_gene: TRBV5-1
d_gene: -
j_gene: TRBJ2-3
abundance: few
CDR3nt: TGCGCCAGCAGCTTGTCAGATATCACAGATACGCAGTATTTT
CDR3aa: CASSLSDITDTQYF

v_gene: TRBV19
d_gene: -
j_gene: TRBJ2-5
abundance: few
CDR3nt: TGTGCCAGTAGTGGGCAGGGTTTCGAGACCCAGTACTTC
CDR3aa: CASSGQGFETQYF

v_gene: TRBV13
d_gene: -
j_gene: TRBJ2-5
abundance: many
CDR3nt: TGTGCCAGCAGCTTAGGCGTGAGTGGGGGACAGACCCAGTACTTC
CDR3aa: CASSLGVSGGQTQYF

v_gene: TRBV6-2/TRBV6-3
d_gene: TRBD2
j_gene: TRBJ2-7
abundance: -
CDR3nt: TGTGCCAGCGGAAGAACTAGCGGGAGCTACGAGCAGTACTTC
CDR3aa: CASGRTSGSYEQYF

v_gene: TRBV19
d_gene: -
j_gene: TRBJ1-2
abundance: -
CDR3nt: TGTGCCAGTAGGTGGGACAAGTACACGGGCTACACCTTC
CDR3aa: CASRWDKYTGYTF

v_gene: TRBV4-2
d_gene: -
j_gene: TRBJ2-1
abundance: -
CDR3nt: TGTGCCAGCAGCCAAGATCAAGAGCAGACCTTTCGACGCTACAATGAGCAGTTCTTC
CDR3aa: CASSQDQEQTFRRYNEQFF

v_gene: TRBV11-2
d_gene: -
j_gene: TRBJ2-1
abundance: many
CDR3nt: TGTGCCAGCAGCTTAGGGGGAAACCGGGAGTTCTTC
CDR3aa: CASSLGGNREFF

v_gene: TRBV28
d_gene: TRBD2
j_gene: TRBJ2-3
abundance: many
CDR3nt: TGTGCCAGCATCCCCGGACTAGCGGGAGTGTTCGTCGCAGATACGCAGTATTTT
CDR3aa: CASIPGLAGVFVADTQYF

v_gene: TRBV3-1
d_gene: TRBD2
j_gene: TRBJ2-7
abundance: many
CDR3nt: TGTGCCAGCAGCCAGGCCGGGACTACCTCCTACGAGCAGTACTTC
CDR3aa: CASSQAGTTSYEQYF

v_gene: TRBV5-1
d_gene: TRBD1
j_gene: TRBJ1-1
abundance: many
CDR3nt: TGCGCCAGCAGCTCGATGGCCGGGACAGGGCTCACTGAAGCTTTCTTT
CDR3aa: CASSSMAGTGLTEAFF

v_gene: TRBV4-1
d_gene: -
j_gene: TRBJ1-6
abundance: few
CDR3nt: TGCGCCAGCAGCCGACGAACAGGTCTCTATAATTCACCCCTCCACTTT
CDR3aa: CASSRRTGLYNSPLHF

v_gene: TRBV20-1
d_gene: TRBD2
j_gene: TRBJ2-1
abundance: many
CDR3nt: TGCAGTGCTACCGGGACTAGATACAATGAGCAGTTCTTC
CDR3aa: CSATGTRYNEQFF

v_gene: TRBV20-1
d_gene: -
j_gene: TRBJ2-7
abundance: many
CDR3nt: TGCAGTGCTCCCCGGGCTAACTACGAGCAGTACTTC
CDR3aa: CSAPRANYEQYF

v_gene: TRBV2
d_gene: TRBD1
j_gene: TRBJ2-5
abundance: many
CDR3nt: TGTGCCAGCACATGGACAGGGAACGACCAAGAGACCCAGTACTTC
CDR3aa: CASTWTGNDQETQYF

v_gene: TRBV19
d_gene: -
j_gene: TRBJ2-2
abundance: -
CDR3nt: TGTGCCAGTAGCAAACTACGGGACTTCGCCGGGGAGCTGTTTTTT
CDR3aa: CASSKLRDFAGELFF

v_gene: TRBV7-9
d_gene: TRBD2
j_gene: TRBJ2-2
abundance: -
CDR3nt: TGTGCCAGCACCTCCAAAATTAGCGGGAGCGGAGACACCGGGGAGCTGTTTTTT
CDR3aa: CASTSKISGSGDTGELFF

v_gene: TRBV7-9
d_gene: -
j_gene: TRBJ2-7
abundance: few
CDR3nt: TGTGCCAGCAGCTCGAACCTTTCGTGGCTCCACGAGCAGTACTTC
CDR3aa: CASSSNLSWLHEQYF

v_gene: TRBV7-9
d_gene: -
j_gene: TRBJ1-1
abundance: -
CDR3nt: TGTGCCAGCAGCGCCGGGGAGGTCACCATGAACACTGAAGCTTTCTTT
CDR3aa: CASSAGEVTMNTEAFF

v_gene: TRBV2
d_gene: TRBD2
j_gene: TRBJ2-1
abundance: many
CDR3nt: TGTGCCAGCAGTCTAGCGGGGGATGGGAATGAGCAGTTCTTC
CDR3aa: CASSLAGDGNEQFF

v_gene: TRBV5-1
d_gene: -
j_gene: TRBJ2-1
abundance: many
CDR3nt: TGCGCCAGCAGCACCGCAGGTGACAATGAGCAGTTCTTC
CDR3aa: CASSTAGDNEQFF

v_gene: TRBV6-1
d_gene: -
j_gene: TRBJ2-3
abundance: -
CDR3nt: TGTGCCAGCAGTTTGGGGCCCGAGGATACGCAGTATTTT
CDR3aa: CASSLGPEDTQYF

v_gene: TRBV28
d_gene: -
j_gene: TRBJ2-1
abundance: many
CDR3nt: TGTGCCAGTGGGGGCTACAATGAGCAGTTCTTC
CDR3aa: CASGGYNEQFF